The present entry profiles one T cell receptor beta chain with its context. Antigen specificity is unknown. V was pared by 7 bases and J by 7 bases, with 17 bases between. CDR1 is MNHEY, CDR2 SVGAGI, per germline. This CDR3 contains 14 residues. This specimen comes from a study of cytomegalovirus exposure and HLA in healthy donors. Notes on the study in general: Per a later analysis, fewer than 20,000 TCR beta sequences showed association with HLA alleles at 0.05 false discovery rate. Earlier analysis looked at TCR beta V segments, and most were productive about 90% or about 30% of the time.

PCR primers comprised 60 Vbeta and 13 Jbeta primers. Clones were sequenced by immunoSEQ multiplex PCR, and TCRdb holds only the in-frame ones, with some missing. This repertoire shows 150,000 to 200,000 clones, about four fifths found once; its top ten account for 7% to 9%. This receptor was taken from a male donor in good health and CMV-seropositive. V and J are TRBV6-5 and TRBJ1-5, with D unclear. Sequencing was done on a sample of PBMCs. The CDR3 DNA reads as TGTGCCAGCATCCAGAATCCCATAACGCAGCCCCAGCATTTT. Protein: CASIQNPITQPQHF.